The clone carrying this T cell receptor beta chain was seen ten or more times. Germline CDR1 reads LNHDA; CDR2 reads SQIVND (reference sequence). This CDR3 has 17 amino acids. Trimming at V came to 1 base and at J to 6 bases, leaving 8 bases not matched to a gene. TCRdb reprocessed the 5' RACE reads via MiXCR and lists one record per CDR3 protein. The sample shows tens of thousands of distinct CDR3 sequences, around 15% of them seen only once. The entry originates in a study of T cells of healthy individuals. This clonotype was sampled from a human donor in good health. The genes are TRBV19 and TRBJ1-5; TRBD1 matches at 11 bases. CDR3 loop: CASSIGEDRGLTQPQHF. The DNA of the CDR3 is TGTGCCAGTAGTATAGGGGAGGACAGGGGGCTAACTCAGCCCCAGCATTTT.